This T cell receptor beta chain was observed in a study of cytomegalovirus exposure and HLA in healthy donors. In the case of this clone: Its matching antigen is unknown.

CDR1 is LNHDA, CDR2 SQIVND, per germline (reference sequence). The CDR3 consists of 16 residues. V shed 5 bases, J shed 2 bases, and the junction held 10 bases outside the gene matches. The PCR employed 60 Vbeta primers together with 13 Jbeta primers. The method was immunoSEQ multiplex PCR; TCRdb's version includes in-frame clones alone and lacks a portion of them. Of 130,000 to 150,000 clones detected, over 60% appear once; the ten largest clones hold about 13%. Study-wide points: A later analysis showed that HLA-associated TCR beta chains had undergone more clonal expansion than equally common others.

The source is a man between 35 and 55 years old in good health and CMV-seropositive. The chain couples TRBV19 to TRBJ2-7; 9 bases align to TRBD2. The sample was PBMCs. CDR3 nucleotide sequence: TGTGCCAGTAGTCGGAGTTCTAGCGGGAAAACCTACGAGCAGTACTTC. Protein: CASSRSSSGKTYEQYF. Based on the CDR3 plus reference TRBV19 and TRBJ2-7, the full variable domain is DGGITQSPKYLFRKEGQNVTLSCEQNLNHDAMYWYRQDPGQGLRLIYYSQIVNDFQKGDIAEGYSVSREKKESFPLTVTSAQKNPTAFYLCASSRSSSGKTYEQYFGPGTRLTVT.